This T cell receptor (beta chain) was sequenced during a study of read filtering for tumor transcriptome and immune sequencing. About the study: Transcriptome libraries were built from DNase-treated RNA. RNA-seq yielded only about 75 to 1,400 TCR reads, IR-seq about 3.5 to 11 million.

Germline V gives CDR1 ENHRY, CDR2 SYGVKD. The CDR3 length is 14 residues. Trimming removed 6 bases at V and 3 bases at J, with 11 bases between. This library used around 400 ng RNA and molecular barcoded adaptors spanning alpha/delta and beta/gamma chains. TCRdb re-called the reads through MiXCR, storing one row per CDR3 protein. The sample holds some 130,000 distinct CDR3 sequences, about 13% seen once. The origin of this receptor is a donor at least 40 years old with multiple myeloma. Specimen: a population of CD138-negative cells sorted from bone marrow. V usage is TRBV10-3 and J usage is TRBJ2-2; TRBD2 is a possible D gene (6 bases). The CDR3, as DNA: TGTGCCATCAGACGCGGGGAATACACCGGGGAGCTGTTTTTT. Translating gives CAIRRGEYTGELFF.